This T cell receptor beta chain was profiled in a study of T cells in tuberculosis. Concerning this clone itself: The antigen is not known.

Study-wide results and caveats: Smaller distances to GMM-specific TCRs suggested their expansion in active tuberculosis.

Germline lookup yields CDR1 MNHEY and CDR2 SVGAGI. Trimming took 6 bases from V and 0 from J, leaving 11 bases between them. The CDR3 contains 14 residues. The table came from immunoSEQ multiplex PCR; TCRdb's copy has only in-frame clones and leaves some out. This sample carries about 41,000 clones, 95% of them seen once, and the ten largest clones take around 3.5%. This sequence was found in a donor between 10 and 29 years old with latent tuberculosis or without tuberculosis infection. The genes are TRBV6-5 and TRBJ1-1, with D uncertain. Specimen: PBMCs. The CDR3 protein is CASRMSGVNTEAFF. As DNA, the CDR3 is TGTGCCAGCAGGATGAGCGGGGTGAACACTGAAGCTTTCTTT.